This T cell receptor (beta chain) derives from a study of cytomegalovirus exposure and HLA in healthy donors. The CDR3 loop spans 16 amino acids. Germline CDR1 and CDR2: MNHNY and SVGAGI (reference sequence). Trimming removed 4 bases at V and 2 bases at J, with 12 bases between. The study, taken as a whole, reports: A later analysis by the authors found several of the most significant clusters apparently linked to common viral pathogens.

Notes on this clone: Its antigen is currently unknown.

It was with 60 Vbeta and 13 Jbeta primers that the PCR ran. Sequencing was performed with immunoSEQ multiplex PCR; in TCRdb, only in-frame clones are kept and a portion is missing. The sample lists tens of thousands of clones, roughly 72% occurring once. What was sequenced was PBMCs. The chain has TRBV6-6 and TRBJ2-6, with D possibly being TRBD2 (5 bases). This TCR was recovered from a woman between 50 and 59 years old in good health and CMV-seropositive. CDR3 coding DNA: TGTGCCAGCAGTTCCATGGGAGAGACTGGGGCCAACGTCCTGACTTTC. Its protein is CASSSMGETGANVLTF.